The clone carrying this TCR beta chain was counted a single time. Its target is unknown. Running of the assay took place at deep level. Profiled with immunoSEQ multiplex PCR; TCRdb holds only in-frame clones, not every one. The table records approximately 650,000 clones, around 95% of them present only once. These data belong to a study of shared clonotypes between healthy human individuals. Study as a whole: Aged between 18 and 49, the donors were a couple of women and a few men.

V was trimmed by 0 bases and J by 6 bases, leaving 16 bases between them. Per the germline V gene, CDR1 is SGHDT and CDR2 is YYEEEE. The CDR3 loop spans 15 amino acids. Findings and caveats of the study: Owing to a small donor count, the genetic and exposure-history diversity represented was limited. Incomplete sequencing of sorted subsets was indicated by rarefaction despite large depth.

CD45RO-negative, CCR7-selected cells formed the naive CD8 fraction, which excluded terminally differentiated effector memory CD45RA+ cells. V and J are TRBV5-6 and TRBJ2-7; D might be TRBD2 (6 bases). The TCR originated in a woman in her twenties or thirties in good health. Sequencing input: naive CD8+ T cells sorted from blood. The CDR3: CASSLGGPLGLEQYF. In nucleotides, the CDR3 is TGTGCCAGCAGCTTGGGGGGACCCCTGGGACTCGAGCAGTACTTC.